This is a list of T cell receptor beta chains from one sample in a study of OX40 agonist ivuxolimab in advanced cancers. Data came from immunoSEQ multiplex PCR; TCRdb stores just in-frame clones and leaves some out. The sample has 70,000 or so clones, around 91% seen once. The sequences come from CD4+ or CD8+ T cells sorted from blood, collected in a trial of the OX40 agonist ivuxolimab. Source of these receptors: an adult with an advanced solid tumor such as melanoma, head and neck, liver or kidney cancer. Both conserved end residues are trimmed from each CDR3. The order of the fields is V gene, CDR3 protein.

>TRBV30
AWGTGVRTDTQY
>TRBV7-8
ASSYSVEQF
>TRBV28
ASSPVLGSSGNTIY
>TRBV5-4
ASSLAGTPNTEAF
>TRBV18
ASSQTRGHEKLF
>TRBV7-9
ASMRGTQETQY
>TRBV28
ASRNSTQWTLGYNEQF
>TRBV18
ASSPAGDRNYEQY
>TRBV18
ASSPIGLAGPDTQY
>TRBV9
ASSASGTSPDTQY
>TRBV5-5
ASRLGVAGELF
>TRBV5-8
ASSLERGGHEQY
>TRBV7-2
ASSLASGRVDNEQF
>TRBV27
ASSFKSGIYGYT
>TRBV6-1
ASSEILAGTYEQY
>TRBV9
ASSALGARGTGELF
>TRBV5-4
ASGLRTASYNSPLH
>TRBV6-6
ASRTGSGANVLT